This T cell receptor (beta chain) is drawn from a study of shared T cell receptors in the human thymus (dated by TCRdb to the early 2020s). About the investigation overall: The study examined how self-reactive, shared T-cell receptor alpha chains are generated in the human thymus.

In regard to this clone: It lacks a known antigen. The sample holds no much larger clone one base away, and base qualities are not on file.

Receptors were amplified or captured by the immunoSEQ multiplex PCR assay. TCRdb obtained this table from immuneACCESS and retained in-frame rearrangements with V and J assigned. These tables miss some clones; where compared with another copy, unresolved V genes account for less than half of the shortfall, and the remainder is unexplained. This sample holds roughly 710,000 clones; 70% to 90% were observed only once. The top ten hold about 0.011% of the sample. CDR1 and CDR2 (MDHEN, SYDVKM) derive from the germline V gene. Relative to germline, V is missing 4 bases and J is missing 6 bases, with 7 bases of the junction outside any gene match. Its CDR3 holds 15 amino acids, cysteine through phenylalanine. Only the CDR3 region is kept as DNA, spanning 45 bases read in frame from base 1. Separately, the same data were catalogued under a study of human thymus T cells. As that second paper reports: Donors were immunologically healthy infants undergoing open corrective cardiac surgery for congenital heart defects in Finland. Thymus tissue was collected as surgical resects that were removed during corrective cardiac surgery. Usage of V and J gene segments appeared to be biased in both the thymic and the peripheral blood repertoires. The related research found that thymic TCR repertoires overlapped highly between unrelated individuals. The study used roughly 8 infant thymus samples plus four related peripheral blood samples to characterize TCR alpha and beta repertoires. The infant donors were roughly 7 to 244 days old, and the cohort included five or six males and two females. After being mechanically released from the tissue, thymocytes were kept at -70 degrees C in pellets of roughly 10-33 million cells. A QIAsymphony instrument was used to extract genomic DNA from the frozen cell pellets. Using the immunoSEQ multiplex PCR assay, the TCRB and TCRAD loci were amplified from a standardized quantity of quality-controlled genomic DNA. Amplicons spanned the V(D)J region at a length sufficient to cover the CDR3 and identify V and J genes. Through the commercial immunoSEQ service, the amplicons were sequenced on an Illumina platform. Primer bias and sequencing errors were corrected using previously described methods, and TCRAD and TCRB definitions followed the IMGT database. immunoSEQ Analyzer 3.0 and VDJTools were used for repertoire analysis, which covered basic statistics, V/J segment usage, diversity estimates, rarefaction and pairwise overlap. Chao1, ChaoE, Efron-Thisted, Shannon and inverse Simpson indices were used to estimate diversity, which was also estimated on datasets down-sampled to the smallest sample. Repertoire overlap was assessed by strict matching of CDR3 nucleotide sequence, V gene and J gene, and clustering was done by Jaccard-based multidimensional scaling. On average, thymus samples yielded roughly 770,000 unique TCRB clonotypes, whereas blood samples yielded 65,000 to 100,000.

The specimen was thymocytes. The rearrangement joined TRBV28 to TRBJ1-5; 9 central bases correspond to TRBD1. The origin of this receptor is a girl under three years old with a congenital heart defect. Donor details come from another sample of the same person, matched by shared clones. The nucleotide sequence is TGTGCCAGCAGTTACAGGGGGCTTTTTGTTCAGCCCCAGCATTTT. Translated, this gives CASSYRGLFVQPQHF.